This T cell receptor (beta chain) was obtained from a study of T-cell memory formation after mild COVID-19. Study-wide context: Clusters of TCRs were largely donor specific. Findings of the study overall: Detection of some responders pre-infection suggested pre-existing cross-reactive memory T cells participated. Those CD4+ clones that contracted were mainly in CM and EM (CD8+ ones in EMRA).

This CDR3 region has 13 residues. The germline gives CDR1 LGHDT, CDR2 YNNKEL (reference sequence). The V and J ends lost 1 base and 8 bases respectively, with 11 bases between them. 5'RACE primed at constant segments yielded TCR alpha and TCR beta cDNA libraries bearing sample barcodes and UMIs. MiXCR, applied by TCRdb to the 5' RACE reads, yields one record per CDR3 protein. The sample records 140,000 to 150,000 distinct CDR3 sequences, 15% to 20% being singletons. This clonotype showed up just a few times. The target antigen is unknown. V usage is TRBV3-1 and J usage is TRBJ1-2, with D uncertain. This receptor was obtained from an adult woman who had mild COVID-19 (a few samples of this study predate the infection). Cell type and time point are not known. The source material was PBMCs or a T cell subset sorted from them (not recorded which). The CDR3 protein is CASSQVGSGGYTF. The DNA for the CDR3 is TGTGCCAGCAGCCAAGTAGGTTCCGGAGGCTACACCTTC.